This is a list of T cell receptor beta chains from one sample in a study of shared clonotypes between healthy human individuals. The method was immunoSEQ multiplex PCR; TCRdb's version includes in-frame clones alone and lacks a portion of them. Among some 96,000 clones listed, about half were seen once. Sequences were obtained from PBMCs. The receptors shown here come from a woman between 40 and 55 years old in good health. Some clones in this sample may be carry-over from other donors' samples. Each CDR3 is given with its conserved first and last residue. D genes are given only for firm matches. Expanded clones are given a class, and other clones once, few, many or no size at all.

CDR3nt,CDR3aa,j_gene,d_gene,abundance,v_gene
TGTGCCAGCTCACCAGGGAGAGATCAGCCCCAGCATTTT,CASSPGRDQPQHF,TRBJ1-5,.,.,TRBV18
TGTGCCTGGAGGGCCGGTCTAGCGGGAGGGGAGCAGTACTTC,CAWRAGLAGGEQYF,TRBJ2-7,TRBD2,.,TRBV30
TGTGCCAGCAGTGACCCTCCACATGGCTACACCTTC,CASSDPPHGYTF,TRBJ1-2,.,.,TRBV6-5
TGTGCCAGCAGCGTTACTCCGCAGGGGGTGCGTGAGCAGTACTTC,CASSVTPQGVREQYF,TRBJ2-7,TRBD1,.,TRBV9
TGCAGCGTTGCGACTAGCGCAAGATACGAGCAGTACTTC,CSVATSARYEQYF,TRBJ2-7,TRBD2,.,TRBV29-1
TGCAGCGAGTCCTCAAACTATGGCTACACCTTC,CSESSNYGYTF,TRBJ1-2,.,hyperexpanded,TRBV29-1
TGTGCCAGCAGTTTATCGATGTGGCAGCCCCAGCATTTT,CASSLSMWQPQHF,TRBJ1-5,.,many,TRBV27
TGTGCCAGCAGCTTAAGTTCAGGTGAGCAGTTCTTC,CASSLSSGEQFF,TRBJ2-1,.,once,TRBV7-8
TGTGCCAGCAGCTACCGACAGGGCGACTACGAGCAGTACTTC,CASSYRQGDYEQYF,TRBJ2-7,TRBD1,many,TRBV7-2
TGTGCCAGCAGCTTAGCGGGGGCAGGCTCTAGCACAGATACGCAGTATTTT,CASSLAGAGSSTDTQYF,TRBJ2-3,.,many,TRBV7-6
TGTGCCAGCAGCACCCGCGCTGGGACCCCAGATTACGAGCAGTACTTC,CASSTRAGTPDYEQYF,TRBJ2-7,.,.,TRBV7-8
TGTGCCGGGGCGGGGGGATCCTACGAGCAGTACTTC,CAGAGGSYEQYF,TRBJ2-7,TRBD2,few,TRBV30
TGTGCCAGCAGTTTCGGAAACCTGGACAGCTCCTACGAGCAGTACTTC,CASSFGNLDSSYEQYF,TRBJ2-7,.,many,TRBV28
TGTGCCAGCAGCCTTCCAGCGGGAGGGGTAAACGAGCAGTACTTC,CASSLPAGGVNEQYF,TRBJ2-7,TRBD2,.,TRBV4-2
TGTGCCAGCAGCCAAGACGGACGGGAGGGGAATGAGCAGTTCTTC,CASSQDGREGNEQFF,TRBJ2-1,TRBD2,few,TRBV4-2
TGCGCCAGCAGCCAAGATGGGGGGCTGAGGACAGATACGCAGTATTTT,CASSQDGGLRTDTQYF,TRBJ2-3,.,.,TRBV4-3
TGTGCCAGCAGCTTTAGAGGCAGGGGCTACGAGCAGTACTTC,CASSFRGRGYEQYF,TRBJ2-7,.,few,TRBV11-3
TGTGCCAGCAGCTTTCAAAGGCCTGGGGCCAACGTCCTGACTTTC,CASSFQRPGANVLTF,TRBJ2-6,.,.,TRBV11-2
TGCGCCAGCAGCCAAGTGGGTCTAGAGGAGAACAATGAGCAGTTCTTC,CASSQVGLEENNEQFF,TRBJ2-1,.,.,TRBV4-1
TGTGCCAGCAGCGCCGCAGGGGGTTCTTCGAACGAGCAGTACTTC,CASSAAGGSSNEQYF,TRBJ2-7,TRBD1,.,TRBV9
TGTGCCAGCAGCCCGGGACAGGGATACTACGAGCAGTACTTC,CASSPGQGYYEQYF,TRBJ2-7,TRBD1,many,TRBV11-2
TGTGCCAGCAGCTCCGGACAGATACAGGACACCATATATTTT,CASSSGQIQDTIYF,TRBJ1-3,.,.,TRBV7-8
TGTGCCAGCAGCGTAGACATCTTCTATGGCTACACCTTC,CASSVDIFYGYTF,TRBJ1-2,.,.,TRBV9
TGTGCCTGGAGTGACTCCTACGAGCAGTACTTC,CAWSDSYEQYF,TRBJ2-7,.,once,TRBV30
TGTGCTTTGGGGGCCGGTATCTCTGGGGCCAACGTCCTGACTTTC,CALGAGISGANVLTF,TRBJ2-6,.,.,TRBV7-9
TGTGCCAGCAGCTTGGCCGGACATGGGCGGGAGATCACAGATACGCAGTATTTT,CASSLAGHGREITDTQYF,TRBJ2-3,TRBD2,once,TRBV11-2
TGTGCCAGCAGCGTAATGGGACAGGGTTTCACCGGGGAGCTGTTTTTT,CASSVMGQGFTGELFF,TRBJ2-2,TRBD1,.,TRBV9
TGTGCCAGCAGCGTAGGGAGGGTCGGGGGCTACGAGCAGTACTTC,CASSVGRVGGYEQYF,TRBJ2-7,.,few,TRBV9
TGTGCCAGCAGCGAGGGGACGGCTAACTATGGCTACACCTTC,CASSEGTANYGYTF,TRBJ1-2,.,.,TRBV9
TGTGCCAGCAGTTGGGCTTTCTTT,CASSWAFF,TRBJ1-1,.,few,TRBV6-5
TGTGCCACCAGCAGAGAGCGGACAGGGGCCTACGAGCAGTACTTC,CATSRERTGAYEQYF,TRBJ2-7,TRBD1,few,TRBV15
TGCAGCGTTGACGACAGGGTAGGTAATCAGCATTTT,CSVDDRVGNQHF,TRBJ1-5,TRBD1,.,TRBV29-1
TGCGCCAGCAGCTTGGAGGCTAGCGGGAGCTCCTACAATGAGCAGTTCTTC,CASSLEASGSSYNEQFF,TRBJ2-1,TRBD2,few,TRBV5-1
TGTGCCTGGATGTTTACGAGCTACAATGAGCAGTTCTTC,CAWMFTSYNEQFF,TRBJ2-1,.,many,TRBV30
TGTGCCAGCAGCTCCCCCCGTGCGACAGGGAACTACGAGCAGTACTTC,CASSSPRATGNYEQYF,TRBJ2-7,TRBD1,few,TRBV7-2
TGTGCCTGGAGTGTCGAGTGGCAGAACACTGAAGCTTTCTTT,CAWSVEWQNTEAFF,TRBJ1-1,.,.,TRBV30
TGTGCCAGCAGTGTCGACAGGGTGGTGGAGACCCAGTACTTC,CASSVDRVVETQYF,TRBJ2-5,TRBD1,.,TRBV6-1
TGCAGCGTTGTTCAGGGCCCCACTAATAATGAGCAGTTCTTC,CSVVQGPTNNEQFF,TRBJ2-1,.,.,TRBV29-1
TGTGCCTGGAGTGCCGGGACCAGATACAATGAGCAGTTCTTC,CAWSAGTRYNEQFF,TRBJ2-1,.,.,TRBV30
TGCAGCGCCTTAGCTACCTACAATGAGCAGTTCTTC,CSALATYNEQFF,TRBJ2-1,.,.,TRBV29-1
TGTGCCAGCAGCCACCCGCGGGACGGAGGTGGCTACACCTTC,CASSHPRDGGGYTF,TRBJ1-2,.,many,TRBV4-2
TGCGCCAGCAGCCAGGATCTGGCCTATGGCTACACCTTC,CASSQDLAYGYTF,TRBJ1-2,.,.,TRBV4-1
TGCGCCAGCAGCTTACAGACCTCTGGAAACACCATATATTTT,CASSLQTSGNTIYF,TRBJ1-3,.,many,TRBV5-1
TGTGCCAGCAGCCAAGAGCGGGGCTACACAGATACGCAGTATTTT,CASSQERGYTDTQYF,TRBJ2-3,.,.,TRBV4-2
TGCGCCAGCAGCTTCCTAGGGGGCACCTACGAGCAGTACTTC,CASSFLGGTYEQYF,TRBJ2-7,TRBD1,once,TRBV5-1
TGTGCCAGCAGTTCTAGCGGGAGACCCTACGAGCAGTACTTC,CASSSSGRPYEQYF,TRBJ2-7,TRBD2,.,TRBV6-1
TGCAGCGCCCGAGGGGGACTAGCGGGAGGCACAGATACGCAGTATTTT,CSARGGLAGGTDTQYF,TRBJ2-3,TRBD2,.,TRBV29-1
TGCGCCAGCATGTTAACAGGGGGCAACACTGAAGCTTTCTTT,CASMLTGGNTEAFF,TRBJ1-1,TRBD1,once,TRBV4-1
TGTGCCAGCAGTTACTCGGGCGGAGGACCGAACACTGAAGCTTTCTTT,CASSYSGGGPNTEAFF,TRBJ1-1,.,medium-sized,TRBV6-6
TGTGCCAGCAGTAACTACCTAGGACACACGAAAGGGTACGAGCAGTACTTC,CASSNYLGHTKGYEQYF,TRBJ2-7,.,.,TRBV6-4
TGTGCCATCAGGGATATACAGGAAAACTATGGCTACACCTTC,CAIRDIQENYGYTF,TRBJ1-2,.,.,TRBV10-3
TGTGCCTGGAGGGCAGGACAGGGGTTTGAGCAGTACTTC,CAWRAGQGFEQYF,TRBJ2-7,TRBD1,.,TRBV30
TGCAGCGTTGATAACAGGGTGAACACTGAAGCTTTCTTT,CSVDNRVNTEAFF,TRBJ1-1,.,many,TRBV29-1
TGCAGCGTTGTGACTAGCGGGACTTTCTACGAGCAGTACTTC,CSVVTSGTFYEQYF,TRBJ2-7,TRBD2,few,TRBV29-1